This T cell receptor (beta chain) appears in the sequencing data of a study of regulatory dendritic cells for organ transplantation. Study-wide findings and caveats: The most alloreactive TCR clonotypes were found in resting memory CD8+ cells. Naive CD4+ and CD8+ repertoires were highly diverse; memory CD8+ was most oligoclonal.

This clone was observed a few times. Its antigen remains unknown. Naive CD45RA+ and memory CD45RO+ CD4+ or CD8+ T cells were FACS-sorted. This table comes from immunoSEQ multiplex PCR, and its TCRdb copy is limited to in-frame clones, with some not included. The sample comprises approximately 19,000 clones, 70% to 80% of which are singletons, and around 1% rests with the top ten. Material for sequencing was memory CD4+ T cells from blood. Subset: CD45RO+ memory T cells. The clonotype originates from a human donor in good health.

The CDR3 DNA reads TGTGCCAGCAGCTTTCGACAGGGAGACACTGAAGCTTTCTTT. It is translated as CASSFRQGDTEAFF. The chain joins TRBV7-2 to TRBJ1-1; 7 bases map to TRBD1. The CDR3 is made up of 14 amino acids. Germline CDR1 is SGHTA and CDR2 is FQGNSA. J gave up 3 bases and V 3 bases, and 4 bases lay outside the gene matches.